The clone carrying this T cell receptor (beta chain) has a single count. The CDR3 covers 15 residues. The germline V gene encodes CDR1 DFQATT and CDR2 SNEGSKA (reference sequence). V was clipped by 8 bases and J by 2 bases; unmatched bases: 13. This record comes from a study of blood T cells in healthy people across ages. A second PCR of about 7 to 12 cycles used a sample-barcoded 5' primer and a J-beta primer mix. TCRdb redid the calling of the 5' RACE reads with MiXCR, one entry per CDR3 protein. The sample carries roughly 1.9 million distinct CDR3 sequences, around 40% recorded once. This receptor was taken from a human donor in good health. The sequencing input was blood. V and J are TRBV20-1 and TRBJ1-2, with 8 bases aligning to TRBD1. The CDR3 here is CSSKPQGAQNYGYTF. The CDR3 bases are TGCAGTTCCAAACCTCAGGGGGCGCAAAACTATGGCTACACCTTC.